These 21 T cell receptor beta chains share one sample of origin, sequenced in a study of T cells in Graves' hyperthyroidism and ophthalmopathy. Researchers took RNA transcripts and amplified the TCR beta CDR3 regions from them. TCR CDR3 underwent first-round RT-PCR with the HTBI primer set. Each CDR3 protein gets one entry after TCRdb re-called the multiplex PCR reads with MiXCR. The repertoire has fewer than 400,000 distinct CDR3 sequences, 25% of them found once; the top ten carry around 67%. Sequencing input: blood. The receptors were sampled from a man in his forties or fifties with Graves' hyperthyroidism.

This clonotype was observed a few times. This chain links TRBV7-3 with TRBJ1-6; 7 bases line up with TRBD1. The CDR3 spans 15 residues. The V gene's germline CDR1 is SGHTA and CDR2 FQGTGA. Unmatched junction bases numbered 5, after V lost 4 bases and J lost 5 bases. CDR3 sequence (DNA): TGTGCCAGCAGCTCTACAGGGGAGCATAATTCACCCCTCCACTTT. It encodes CASSSTGEHNSPLHF.

In this sample, this clonotype turned up a few times. The rearrangement joins TRBV14 to TRBJ2-7; 9 positions agree with TRBD2. Losses at the gene ends were 1 base for V and 3 bases for J; bases not matched to a gene: 4. This CDR3 contains 15 residues. Germline CDR1 reads SGHDN; CDR2 reads FVKESK. CDR3 DNA: TGTGCCAGCAGCCAAGTAGCGGGGGTAAACTACGAGCAGTACTTC. Protein product: CASSQVAGVNYEQYF.

In its sample, this clonotype was seen a few times. The V call is TRBV7-9, the J call TRBJ2-5; D call uncertain. The germline CDR1 and CDR2 sequences are SEHNR and FQNEAQ (reference sequence). The CDR3 is 13 amino acids. With 5 bases removed from V and 8 bases from J, the gap between germline ends came to 15 bases. CDR3 bases: TGTGCCAGCAGCGCCGGACCGTCCGCCACCCAGTACTTC. Protein: CASSAGPSATQYF.

The sample holds a few counts of this clonotype. This chain links TRBV2 with TRBJ2-7; 9 bases are shared with TRBD2. The trim removed 6 bases at V and 1 base at J, leaving 7 bases unmatched. This CDR3 is built from 15 residues. The germline CDR1 and CDR2 sequences are SNHLY and FYNNEI. DNA of the CDR3: TGTGCCAGCAGCCACTCTAGCGGGACATCCTACGAGCAGTACTTC. It is translated as CASSHSSGTSYEQYF.

This chain links TRBV18 with TRBJ2-5; no firm D call. The CDR3 loop spans 15 amino acids. Germline V gene data show CDR1 as KGHSH and CDR2 as LQKENI. V was pared by 3 bases and J by 6 bases, with 17 bases between. CDR3 sequence: CASSPTQALGKTQYF. The CDR3 DNA is TGTGCCAGCTCACCTACCCAGGCCCTCGGAAAGACCCAGTACTTC.

This clonotype showed up just a few times. This chain joins TRBV9 and TRBJ1-1; the D is unclear. The CDR3 consists of 15 residues. Trimming took off 4 bases at V and 1 base at J, with 14 bases between the two ends. Germline values: CDR1 SGDLS, CDR2 YYNGEE. The CDR3 loop is CASSTQTGSNTEAFF. In nucleotides, the CDR3 is TGTGCCAGCAGCACCCAGACGGGTTCGAACACTGAAGCTTTCTTT.

The chain has TRBV5-5 and TRBJ1-1; no clear D. This CDR3 is built from 15 residues. From germline, CDR1 is SGHKS and CDR2 YYEKEE (reference sequence). V was cut by 4 bases and J by 4 bases, with 17 bases left in between. CDR3 in DNA: TGTGCCAGCAGCCCGGCGGTAGGGATTAGCACTGAAGCTTTCTTT. Translated, it gives CASSPAVGISTEAFF.

This clonotype was seen ten or more times. A junction boundary mismatches the germline segment, possibly from a read error. The V call is TRBV5-1, the J call TRBJ2-5, with TRBD1 as a possible D gene (6 bases). The germline V gene has CDR1 SGHRS and CDR2 YFSETQ. The CDR3 contains 13 residues. DNA of the CDR3: TGTGCCAGCAGCCTAGGACAGCAAGAGACCCAGTACTTC. It encodes CASSLGQQETQYF.

This clonotype was observed at least ten times. V gene TRBV5-1 combines with J gene TRBJ2-3; perhaps TRBD1 as D (6 bases). The length of the CDR3 is 15 residues. Germline V CDR1 and CDR2: SGHRS, YFSETQ. With 1 base removed from V and 1 base from J, the gap between germline ends came to 10 bases. The DNA of the CDR3 is TGCGCCAGCAGCTTGCCCAGGACAGGCACAGATACGCAGTATTTT. Translated: CASSLPRTGTDTQYF.

This clonotype appeared a single time. This chain uses TRBV2 with TRBJ2-2; weak D call: TRBD1 (6 bases). With 11 bases removed from V and 4 bases from J, the gap between germline ends came to 11 bases. This CDR3 is 12 amino acids long. Germline V lookup: CDR1 SNHLY, CDR2 FYNNEI. CDR3: CAVQGRTGELFF. CDR3 nucleotides: TGTGCCGTACAGGGACGCACCGGGGAGCTGTTTTTT.

About this clonotype: Since a much larger clone is just one base distant, this may be a read error. This chain connects TRBV2 to TRBJ1-1; TRBD1 is a possible D gene (5 bases). Trimming left V 5 bases short and J 8 bases short, with 15 bases between. The germline gives CDR1 SNHLY, CDR2 FYNNEI. CDR3 size: 13 residues. The CDR3 loop is CASSNGVRGEAFF. The CDR3 nucleotides are TGTGCCAGCAGTAACGGGGTGCGGGGCGAAGCTTTCTTT.

A few counts support this clonotype. This rearrangement joins TRBV3-1 to TRBJ2-7; D tentatively fits TRBD1 or TRBD2 (5 bases each). Germline V gives CDR1 LGHDT, CDR2 YNNKEL (reference sequence). Trimming cost V 4 bases and J 0 bases, with 13 bases left between them. This CDR3 comprises 15 residues. The CDR3 loop reads CASSRGTASSYEQYF. CDR3 DNA sequence: TGTGCCAGCAGCCGAGGGACGGCTAGCTCCTACGAGCAGTACTTC.

As DNA, the CDR3 is TGTGCCACCAGCAGGCTTGAGGGCGAGCAGTACTTC. This translates into CATSRLEGEQYF. This chain links TRBV15 with TRBJ2-7, with D possibly matching TRBD2 (5 bases). Trimming removed 3 bases from V and 6 bases from J, with 9 bases in between. CDR3 length equals 12 residues. The germline gives CDR1 LNHNV, CDR2 YYDKDF (reference sequence).

This clonotype was seen many times. CDR3 coding DNA: TGCAGTGCTAGTGACCGGGAATTCTCCTACGAGCAGTACTTC. It is translated as CSASDREFSYEQYF. The chain links TRBV20-1 to TRBJ2-7; possibly TRBD2 for D (5 bases). This CDR3 spans 14 amino acids. Germline V gene data show CDR1 as DFQATT and CDR2 as SNEGSKA (reference sequence). The V and J ends lost 3 bases and 0 bases respectively, with 12 bases between them.

The chain uses TRBV11-3 and TRBJ2-2; 8 bases fit TRBD1. After removal of 1 base from V and 6 bases from J, the junction contained 1 base not matched to a gene. Germline V gives CDR1 SGHNT, CDR2 YENEEA. The CDR3 is 14 residues long. The CDR3 protein is CASSLGTGPGELFF. For the CDR3, the DNA is TGTGCCAGCAGCTTAGGGACAGGGCCCGGGGAGCTGTTTTTT.

The CDR3 sequence is CAWSVARGAYTGELFF. In DNA form, the CDR3 reads TGTGCCTGGAGTGTCGCCAGGGGGGCATACACCGGGGAGCTGTTTTTT. The chain recombines TRBV30 with TRBJ2-2; D is perhaps TRBD1 (7 bases). Trimming stripped 0 bases from V and 3 bases from J, with 14 bases between. Germline assignment: CDR1 GTSNPN and CDR2 SVGIG (reference sequence). The CDR3 has 16 residues. Full variable domain (remainder filled in from reference TRBV30 and TRBJ2-2): SQTIHQWPATLVQPVGSPLSLECTVEGTSNPNLYWYRQAAGRGLQLLFYSVGIGQISSEVPQNLSASRPQDRQFILSSKKLLLSDSGFYLCAWSVARGAYTGELFFGEGSRLTVL.

CDR3 amino acids: CASSYVTGTSESEQFF. DNA of the CDR3: TGTGCCAGCAGTTACGTCACCGGGACTAGCGAAAGTGAGCAGTTCTTC. The chain joins TRBV6-6 to TRBJ2-1; 10 bases agree with TRBD2. Germline assignment: CDR1 MNHNY and CDR2 SVGAGI (reference sequence). The CDR3 consists of 16 residues. The junction had 10 bases not matched to a gene; V was cut back by 2 bases and J by 9 bases.

This clonotype was detected once. A single base separates this from a much larger clone, so it may be a read error. The chain joins TRBV10-3 to TRBJ2-1; TRBD2 matches 13 bases. Trimming took 6 bases from V and 4 from J; bases not matched to a gene: 3. The CDR3 sequence is 15 residues long. From germline, CDR1 is ENHRY and CDR2 SYGVKD. The CDR3 DNA sequence: TGTGCCATCAGCGGGACTAGCGGGAAATACAATGAGCAGTTCTTC. This sequence encodes CAISGTSGKYNEQFF.

The chain carries TRBV3-1 and TRBJ1-2; no firm D call. The CDR3 is 12 residues long. The V end was cut by 4 bases, the J end by 8 bases, with 11 bases between. CDR1 is LGHDT, CDR2 YNNKEL, per germline (reference sequence). The CDR3 DNA sequence: TGTGCCAGCAGCCTGTTAGGGTACGGCTACACCTTC. This encodes CASSLLGYGYTF.

The V and J genes are TRBV30 and TRBJ1-2; the D is unclear. CDR3 size: 10 residues. Trimming removed 3 bases at V and 7 bases at J, with 6 bases between. Germline V lookup: CDR1 GTSNPN, CDR2 SVGIG (reference sequence). The CDR3 here is CAWRSVGYTF. CDR3 nucleotides: TGTGCCTGGAGGTCGGTTGGCTACACCTTC.

The DNA for the CDR3 is TGTGCCAGCAGCTTCGAGGGGGGCTACGAGCAGTACTTC. It codes for CASSFEGGYEQYF. The chain joins TRBV7-2 to TRBJ2-7; D may correspond to TRBD1 or TRBD2 (6 bases each). Looked up from germline, CDR1 is SGHTA and CDR2 is FQGNSA. The CDR3 extends over 13 amino acids. Between the trimmed V and J ends, which lost 3 bases and 3 bases, there was a span of 9 bases.